A single sample gave rise to the 15 T cell receptor beta chains below, sequenced in a study of T cells of healthy individuals. MiXCR, run by TCRdb on the 5' RACE reads, gives a single entry per CDR3 protein. The table has about 82,000 distinct CDR3 sequences, roughly 5% seen once; the top ten hold about 7.5%. Receptors originate from a female donor in good health.

This clonotype was seen many times. V usage is TRBV7-2 and J usage is TRBJ1-6, with 12 positions matching TRBD1. J gave up 8 bases and V 4 bases, and 6 bases lay outside the gene matches. The CDR3 is 16 amino acids. The germline CDR1 and CDR2 sequences are SGHTA and FQGNSA. CDR3 sequence: CASSSGTGGPYSPLHF. The CDR3 coding sequence is TGTGCCAGCAGCTCCGGGACAGGGGGCCCCTATTCACCCCTCCACTTT.

The gene calls are TRBV7-2 and TRBJ2-1; D ambiguous. Germline V CDR1 and CDR2: SGHTA, FQGNSA. V shed 2 bases and J shed 0 bases, with 5 bases lying between them. This CDR3 comprises 14 residues. CDR3 protein: CASSLPHSYNEQFF. The CDR3 DNA is TGTGCCAGCAGCTTACCCCACTCCTACAATGAGCAGTTCTTC. The full variable domain, rest sourced from reference TRBV7-2 and TRBJ2-1, is GAGVSQSPSNKVTEKGKDVELRCDPISGHTALYWYRQSLGQGLEFLIYFQGNSAPDKSGLPSDRFSAERTGGSVSTLTIQRTQQEDSAVYLCASSLPHSYNEQFFGPGTRLTVL.

There are many counts of this clonotype. The V gene is TRBV20-1, the J gene TRBJ2-7, with 11 nucleotides matching TRBD1. The germline CDR1 and CDR2 sequences are DFQATT and SNEGSKA (reference sequence). Unmatched junction bases numbered 2, after V lost 0 bases and J lost 4 bases. This CDR3 is 14 amino acids long. CDR3 bases: TGCAGTGCTAGAGATGGGACAGGGGGTTACGAGCAGTACTTC. It is translated as CSARDGTGGYEQYF.

The rearrangement links TRBV7-3 to TRBJ2-1, with TRBD2 identical over 8 bases. V trimming: 3 bases; J trimming: 2 bases; junction bases outside the gene matches: 6. This CDR3 spans 16 amino acids. The germline CDR1 and CDR2 sequences are SGHTA and FQGTGA. The CDR3 DNA reads as TGTGCCAGCAGCTTCTCGACTAGCGTGGCCTACAATGAGCAGTTCTTC. This gives the protein CASSFSTSVAYNEQFF.

In this sample, this clonotype turned up a few times. The chain is built from TRBV20-1 and TRBJ2-3; the D gene could be TRBD1 or TRBD2 (5 bases each). The CDR3 consists of 15 residues. Germline assignment: CDR1 DFQATT and CDR2 SNEGSKA (reference sequence). Trimming removed 3 bases from V and 2 bases from J, with 15 bases in between. CDR3 amino acids: CSARSRNGATDTQYF. The DNA of the CDR3 is TGCAGTGCTAGGAGTCGAAACGGGGCCACAGATACGCAGTATTTT.

Turning to this clonotype: A much larger clone is a single base away; this may be a read error. This chain uses TRBV11-2 with TRBJ2-1; 8 bases map to TRBD2. The CDR3 contains 15 residues. Germline CDR1 SGHAT, CDR2 FQNNGV. CDR3 coding DNA: TGTGCCGGCAGCTTAGCGGGCGGGAGGAGGGTTGAGCAGTTCTTC. Its protein is CAGSLAGGRRVEQFF.

This clonotype came up many times. V gene TRBV18 combines with J gene TRBJ2-7, with TRBD2 matching 8 bases. CDR3 length: 14 amino acids. Germline lookup yields CDR1 KGHSH and CDR2 LQKENI. V trimming: 3 bases; J trimming: 2 bases; junction bases outside the gene matches: 3. Written as DNA, the CDR3 is TGTGCCAGCTCACCGGCGGGAGGCACCTACGAGCAGTACTTC. This encodes CASSPAGGTYEQYF.

The CDR3 nucleotides are TGCAGCGTTGGGGGCGGGGGTCTTCACACCGGGGAGCTGTTTTTT. Its protein is CSVGGGGLHTGELFF. This rearrangement joins TRBV29-1 to TRBJ2-2; 7 bases line up with TRBD2. After removal of 4 bases from V and 3 bases from J, the junction contained 8 bases not matched to a gene. The germline CDR1 and CDR2 sequences are SQVTM and ANQGSEA. The CDR3 runs 15 residues.

The sample holds many counts of this clonotype. The gene calls are TRBV14 and TRBJ2-6, with 8 nucleotides matching TRBD1. Unmatched junction bases numbered 15, after V lost 8 bases and J lost 0 bases. CDR3 length equals 19 residues. The germline V gene has CDR1 SGHDN and CDR2 FVKESK. This CDR3 is CASAPLGQGVLSGANVLTF. The CDR3 DNA reads as TGTGCCAGCGCTCCACTCGGACAGGGAGTCCTCTCTGGGGCCAACGTCCTGACTTTC.

This clonotype was seen a handful of times. V and J are TRBV4-1 and TRBJ1-4, with 8 bases aligning to TRBD1. V was clipped by 2 bases and J by 0 bases; unmatched bases: 11. Germline assignment: CDR1 MGHRA and CDR2 YSYEKL. This CDR3 spans 19 amino acids. The CDR3: CASSQKFRGRETTNEKLFF. The CDR3 DNA sequence: TGCGCCAGCAGCCAAAAGTTCAGGGGGCGCGAGACAACTAATGAAAAACTGTTTTTT.

The chain links TRBV2 to TRBJ2-1; the match to TRBD2 covers 11 bases. Germline loops: CDR1 SNHLY, CDR2 FYNNEI. Losses at the gene ends were 8 bases for V and 6 bases for J; bases not matched to a gene: 12. There are 16 residues in the CDR3. This chain's CDR3 is CASLEVELAGVNEQFF. The CDR3 DNA follows: TGTGCCAGCTTGGAGGTGGAACTAGCGGGAGTCAATGAGCAGTTCTTC.

This clonotype was detected a few times. The rearrangement uses TRBV2 and TRBJ1-1, with D possibly being TRBD1 (5 bases). The germline V gene has CDR1 SNHLY and CDR2 FYNNEI. V was cut by 8 bases and J by 2 bases, with 12 bases left in between. The CDR3 is 13 amino acids. The CDR3 region is CASQTESNTEAFF. The CDR3 DNA reads as TGTGCCAGCCAGACAGAGAGCAACACTGAAGCTTTCTTT.

The sample holds many counts of this clonotype. The rearrangement links TRBV20-1 to TRBJ2-7; D unclear. The CDR3 is made up of 12 amino acids. V shed 0 bases and J shed 3 bases, with 6 bases lying between them. Germline CDR1 DFQATT, CDR2 SNEGSKA (reference sequence). For the CDR3, the DNA is TGCAGTGCTAGAGATCGTTACTACGAGCAGTACTTC. Translated, it gives CSARDRYYEQYF.

This clonotype was recorded many times. This sequence joins TRBV14 and TRBJ2-2; unclear D gene. The germline V and J ends were trimmed by 1 base and 4 bases, with 7 bases remaining between them. Germline assignment: CDR1 SGHDN and CDR2 FVKESK. There are 14 residues in the CDR3. The DNA of the CDR3 is TGTGCCAGCAGCCAAGGGATTCTCACCGGGGAGCTGTTTTTT. Protein product: CASSQGILTGELFF.

This clonotype was seen more than once but under ten times. The chain combines TRBV28 with TRBJ1-2; 8 bases map to TRBD1. The junction had 12 bases not matched to a gene; V was cut back by 5 bases and J by 4 bases. The CDR3 spans 16 residues. In germline, CDR1 is MDHEN, CDR2 SYDVKM. The CDR3 loop is CASSKPGQAELYGYTF. In nucleotides, the CDR3 is TGTGCCAGCAGTAAACCGGGACAGGCCGAACTCTATGGCTACACCTTC.